A selection of T cell receptor beta chains follows, all from one sample in a study of blood T cell repertoires in COVID-19. TCRdb keeps only in-frame clones here, not all; method: immunoSEQ multiplex PCR. The table records roughly 60,000 clones, almost 85% of them present only once. Sequenced input: peripheral blood. The receptor set was obtained from a man in his 60s with acute or convalescent COVID-19. The CDR3 runs from the conserved cysteine through the conserved F or W. A D gene is named only where the DNA matches it firmly. Rows may omit the clone size; those that give it use once, few, many or a size class.

>TRBV6-5|NA|TRBJ1-3|NA|15
TGTGCCAGCAGTTACACAGGGACGGGAGGAAACACCATATATTTT
CASSYTGTGGNTIYF
>TRBV6-5|NA|TRBJ1-6|NA|15
TGTGCCAGCAGCCTCGGGGGAGGAGGGAATTCACCCCTCCACTTT
CASSLGGGGNSPLHF
>TRBV5-1|NA|TRBJ2-5|NA|13
TGCGCCAGCAGCACGACAGTTCAAGAGACCCAGTACTTC
CASSTTVQETQYF
>TRBV5-1|TRBD2|TRBJ2-6|NA|19
TGCGCCAGCAGCACGGAAGTAGCGGGGGTACAATCTGGGGCCAACGTCCTGACTTTC
CASSTEVAGVQSGANVLTF
>TRBV14|NA|TRBJ1-6|NA|15
TGTGCCAGCAGCCGCACGGGGAGGTTTAATTCACCCCTCCACTTT
CASSRTGRFNSPLHF
>TRBV5-8|TRBD1|TRBJ1-1|NA|14
TGTGCCAGCAGCTTCGACAGGGGGCTCACTGAAGCTTTCTTT
CASSFDRGLTEAFF
>TRBV18|TRBD2|TRBJ2-1|NA|18
TGTGCCAGCTCACCAACGGTGTTCAGCGGGGGGACCAAAGATGAGCAGTTCTTC
CASSPTVFSGGTKDEQFF
>TRBV5-1|TRBD1|TRBJ2-1|NA|16
TGCGCCAGCAGCTTGGGGGACAGGGGGGCCTACAATGAGCAGTTCTTC
CASSLGDRGAYNEQFF
>TRBV29-1|NA|TRBJ1-1|NA|13
TGCAGCGTTGAAGATCTCTGGACAAATGAAGCTTTCTTT
CSVEDLWTNEAFF
>TRBV7-9|TRBD1|TRBJ1-3|NA|16
TGTGCCAGCAGCTTTCAGACAGGGGGAGATGGAAACACCATATATTTT
CASSFQTGGDGNTIYF
>TRBV19|NA|TRBJ2-2|few|13
TGTGCCAGTAGTACGGGACACTCCGGGGAGCTGTTTTTT
CASSTGHSGELFF
>TRBV30|NA|TRBJ1-1|once|12
TGTGCCTGGACCCTATCCGGGACTGAAGCTTTCTTT
CAWTLSGTEAFF
>TRBV19|NA|TRBJ1-2|NA|11
TGTGCCAGTAGTAGGGAGCTTGGCTACACCTTC
CASSRELGYTF
>TRBV7-9|TRBD1|TRBJ2-2|NA|15
TGTGCCAGCAACCCCGGGGACAGGGACACCGGGGAGCTGTTTTTT
CASNPGDRDTGELFF
>TRBV5-1|NA|TRBJ2-1|NA|15
TGCGCCAGCAGCTTGCAAACGAGCTCCTACAATGAGCAGTTCTTC
CASSLQTSSYNEQFF
>TRBV30|NA|TRBJ1-5|few|14
TGTGCCTGGAGTGGAGTAGGGAGAAATCAGCCCCAGCATTTT
CAWSGVGRNQPQHF
>TRBV12-3/TRBV12-4|NA|TRBJ2-7|NA|12
TGTGCCAGCAGTCCAACTATGTACGAGCAGTACTTC
CASSPTMYEQYF
>TRBV5-8|NA|TRBJ1-1|NA|13
TGTGCCAGCAGCTTAAGGGGGGGCACTGAAGCTTTCTTT
CASSLRGGTEAFF
>TRBV11-2|TRBD1|TRBJ1-1|NA|15
TGTGCCAGCAGCCTAGGGGATGACAGGGGAACTGAAGCTTTCTTT
CASSLGDDRGTEAFF
>TRBV18|NA|TRBJ1-6|NA|17
TGTGCCAGCTCACCTTTTGAAGCGCTCTCCTATAATTCACCCCTCCACTTT
CASSPFEALSYNSPLHF
>TRBV28|TRBD1|TRBJ1-1|NA|15
TGTGCCAGCAGCCTTATAGGGACAGGCAACACTGAAGCTTTCTTT
CASSLIGTGNTEAFF
>TRBV6-6|TRBD1|TRBJ1-6|NA|13
TGTGCCAGCAGTTCCCAGGGGGATTCCCCCCTCCACTTT
CASSSQGDSPLHF
>TRBV7-8|NA|TRBJ2-5|once|14
TGTGCCAGCAGCGGATCAGGGCCCCAAGAGACCCAGTACTTC
CASSGSGPQETQYF
>TRBV28|TRBD1|TRBJ1-6|NA|14
TGTGCCAGCGGGTCGACAGGGCATAATTCACCCCTCCACTTT
CASGSTGHNSPLHF
>TRBV30|NA|TRBJ1-2|few|17
TGTGCCTGGCTTATTGGCAAGGGGACAACTGCTAACTATGGCTACACCTTC
CAWLIGKGTTANYGYTF
>TRBV29-1|TRBD2|TRBJ2-5|NA|17
TGCAGCGTTGTAGCGGGGGGACGCAAGGGTAACCAAGAGACCCAGTACTTC
CSVVAGGRKGNQETQYF
>TRBV7-3|NA|TRBJ2-1|NA|16
TGTGCCAGCAGCGCCGGAGGACTTTACTCCTACAATGAGCAGTTCTTC
CASSAGGLYSYNEQFF
>TRBV18|NA|TRBJ2-5|NA|16
TGTGCCAGCTCACCCCGGGCCTTGTCAAGCGGGGAGACCCAGTACTTC
CASSPRALSSGETQYF
>TRBV28|TRBD1|TRBJ2-1|NA|15
TGTGCCAGCAGTTTGTTTGGACAGGGCATCTATGAGCAGTTCTTC
CASSLFGQGIYEQFF
>TRBV5-4|TRBD2|TRBJ2-2|once|15
TGTGCCAGCAGCTTCGCGGGGGGGGCGTCTGGGGAGCTGTTTTTT
CASSFAGGASGELFF
>TRBV24-1|TRBD1|TRBJ2-2|NA|13
TGTGCCACCGCCGGACAGGACACCGGGGAGCTGTTTTTT
CATAGQDTGELFF
>TRBV5-1|TRBD2|TRBJ2-1|NA|15
TGCGCCAGCAGCGATCCCGGGGGGGCCCTGAATGAGCAGTTCTTC
CASSDPGGALNEQFF
>TRBV6-5|TRBD2|TRBJ2-2|NA|15
TGTGCCAGCAGCCGCGGGGGGGCGAACACCGGGGAGCTGTTTTTT
CASSRGGANTGELFF
>TRBV2|NA|TRBJ2-7|NA|13
TGTGCCAGCAGTGAACAAGGGGACTACGAGCAGTACTTC
CASSEQGDYEQYF
>TRBV6-5|TRBD1|TRBJ1-6|NA|15
TGTGCCAGCAGTTCCGGACAGGGTGGGAATTCACCCCTCCACTTT
CASSSGQGGNSPLHF
>TRBV14|TRBD1|TRBJ2-7|few|13
TGTGCCAGCAGCCGGGACAGATCCTACGAGCAGTACTTC
CASSRDRSYEQYF
>TRBV24-1|NA|TRBJ2-1|NA|12
TGTGCCACACGGGGGGCCGGAGATGAGCAGTTCTTC
CATRGAGDEQFF
>TRBV4-1|NA|TRBJ1-2|NA|15
TGCGCCAGCAGCCCAACCGAGGGGGGGACCCGTGGCTACACCTTC
CASSPTEGGTRGYTF
>TRBV5-5|TRBD1|TRBJ1-5|NA|15
TGTGCCAGCAGCTTTACAGGGGGCCTTAATCAGCCCCAGCATTTT
CASSFTGGLNQPQHF
>TRBV12-3/TRBV12-4|NA|TRBJ2-5|NA|12
TGTGCCAGCAGTTTAACCGGGGAGACCCAGTACTTC
CASSLTGETQYF
>TRBV5-5|TRBD1|TRBJ1-2|NA|18
TGTGCCAGCAGCACTAGCACCTCGACAGGGGCGACTAACTATGGCTACACCTTC
CASSTSTSTGATNYGYTF
>TRBV18|NA|TRBJ1-5|NA|14
TGTGCCAGCTCCCAATTGGGCAGTAATCAGCCCCAGCATTTT
CASSQLGSNQPQHF
>TRBV6-1|NA|TRBJ1-5|once|18
TGTGCCAGCAGTGATGCGGGGGCCGCGGGATTTAGCAATCAGCCCCAGCATTTT
CASSDAGAAGFSNQPQHF
>TRBV5-1|NA|TRBJ1-6|NA|14
TGCGCCAGCAGCTTAGGGGACAAGAATTCACCCCTCCACTTT
CASSLGDKNSPLHF
>TRBV9|TRBD1|TRBJ2-3|NA|13
TGTGCCAGCAGCGCAGGGGGCTTGGATACGCAGTATTTT
CASSAGGLDTQYF